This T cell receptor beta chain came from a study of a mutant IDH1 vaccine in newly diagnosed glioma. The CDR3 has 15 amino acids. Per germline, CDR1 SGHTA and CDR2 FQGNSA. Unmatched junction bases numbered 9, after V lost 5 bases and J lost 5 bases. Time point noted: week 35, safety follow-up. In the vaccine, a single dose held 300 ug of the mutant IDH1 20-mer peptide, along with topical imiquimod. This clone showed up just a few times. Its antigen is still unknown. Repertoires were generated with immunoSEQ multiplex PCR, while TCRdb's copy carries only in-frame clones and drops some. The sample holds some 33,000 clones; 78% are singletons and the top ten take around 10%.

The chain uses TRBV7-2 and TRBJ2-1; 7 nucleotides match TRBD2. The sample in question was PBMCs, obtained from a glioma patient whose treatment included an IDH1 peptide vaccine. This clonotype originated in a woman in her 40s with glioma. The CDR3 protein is CASSQWGGLHNEQFF. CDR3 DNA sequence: TGTGCCAGCAGCCAATGGGGGGGTCTTCACAATGAGCAGTTCTTC.